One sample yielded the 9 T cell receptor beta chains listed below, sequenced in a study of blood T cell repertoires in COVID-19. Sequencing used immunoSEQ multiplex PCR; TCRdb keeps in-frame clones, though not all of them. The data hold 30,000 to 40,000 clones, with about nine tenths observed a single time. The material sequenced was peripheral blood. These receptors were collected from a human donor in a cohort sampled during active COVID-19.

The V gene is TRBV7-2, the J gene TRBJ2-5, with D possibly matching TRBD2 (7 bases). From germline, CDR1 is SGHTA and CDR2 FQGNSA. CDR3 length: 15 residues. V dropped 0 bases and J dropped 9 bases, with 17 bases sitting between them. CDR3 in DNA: TGTGCCAGCAGCTTAGCGGCGGGGGCCCCGTTACCCCAGTACTTC. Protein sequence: CASSLAAGAPLPQYF.

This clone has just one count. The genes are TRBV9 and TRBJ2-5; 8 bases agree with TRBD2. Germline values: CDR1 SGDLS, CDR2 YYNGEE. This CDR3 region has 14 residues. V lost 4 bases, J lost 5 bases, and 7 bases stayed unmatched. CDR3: CASSLSGSWETQYF. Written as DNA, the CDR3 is TGTGCCAGCAGCCTAAGCGGGAGCTGGGAGACCCAGTACTTC.

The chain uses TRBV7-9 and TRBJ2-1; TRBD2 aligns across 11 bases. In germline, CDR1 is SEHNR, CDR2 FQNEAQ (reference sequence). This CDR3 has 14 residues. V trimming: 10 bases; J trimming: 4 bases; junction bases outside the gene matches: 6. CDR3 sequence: CATLGTSGYNEQFF. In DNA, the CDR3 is TGTGCCACCCTCGGGACTAGCGGATACAATGAGCAGTTCTTC.

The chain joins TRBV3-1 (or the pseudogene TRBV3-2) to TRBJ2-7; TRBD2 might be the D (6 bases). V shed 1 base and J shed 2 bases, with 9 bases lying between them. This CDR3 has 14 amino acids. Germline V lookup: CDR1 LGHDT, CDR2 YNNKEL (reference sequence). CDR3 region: CASSQGRGAYEQYF. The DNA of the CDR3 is TGTGCCAGCAGCCAAGGGCGGGGAGCCTACGAGCAGTACTTC.

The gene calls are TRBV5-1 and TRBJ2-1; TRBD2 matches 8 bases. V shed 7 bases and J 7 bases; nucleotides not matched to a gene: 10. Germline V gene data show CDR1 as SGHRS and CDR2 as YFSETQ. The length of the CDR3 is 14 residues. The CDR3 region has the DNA TGCGCCAGCTCCCTGCCGGGGGGGAGGAATGAGCAGTTCTTC. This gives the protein CASSLPGGRNEQFF. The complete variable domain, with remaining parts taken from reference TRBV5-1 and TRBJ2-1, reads KAGVTQTPRYLIKTRGQQVTLSCSPISGHRSVSWYQQTPGQGLQFLFEYFSETQRNKGNFPGRFSGRQFSNSRSEMNVSTLELGDSALYLCASSLPGGRNEQFFGPGTRLTVL.

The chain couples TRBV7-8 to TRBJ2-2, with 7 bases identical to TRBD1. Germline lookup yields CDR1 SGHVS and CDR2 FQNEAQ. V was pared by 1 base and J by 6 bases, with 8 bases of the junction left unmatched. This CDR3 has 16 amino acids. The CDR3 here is CASSLVTGIYPGELFF. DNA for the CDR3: TGTGCCAGCAGCTTAGTGACAGGGATTTACCCCGGGGAGCTGTTTTTT.

For the CDR3, the DNA is TGTGCCTGGAGTCCTGGCCCAGAGGACTCTAGGCAGTATTTT. It translates to CAWSPGPEDSRQYF. The V gene is TRBV30, the J gene TRBJ2-3; D might be TRBD2 (5 bases). The CDR3 totals 14 residues. Trimming removed 2 bases from V and 11 bases from J, with 20 bases in between. Germline V CDR1 and CDR2: GTSNPN, SVGIG (reference sequence). Supplemented by reference TRBV30 and TRBJ2-3, the full variable domain reads SQTIHQWPATLVQPVGSPLSLECTVEGTSNPNLYWYRQAAGRGLQLLFYSVGIGQISSEVPQNLSASRPQDRQFILSSKKLLLSDSGFYLCAWSPGPEDSRQYFGPGTRLTVL.

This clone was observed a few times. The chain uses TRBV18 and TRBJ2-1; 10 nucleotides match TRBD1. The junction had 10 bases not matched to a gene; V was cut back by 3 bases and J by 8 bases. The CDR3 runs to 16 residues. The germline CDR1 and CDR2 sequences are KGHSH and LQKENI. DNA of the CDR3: TGTGCCAGCTCACCCCTTATGGGACAGGGGTCCGATGAGCAGTTCTTC. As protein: CASSPLMGQGSDEQFF. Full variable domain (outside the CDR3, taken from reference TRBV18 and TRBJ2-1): NAGVMQNPRHLVRRRGQEARLRCSPMKGHSHVYWYRQLPEEGLKFMVYLQKENIIDESGMPKERFSAEFPKEGPSILRIQQVVRGDSAAYFCASSPLMGQGSDEQFFGPGTRLTVL.

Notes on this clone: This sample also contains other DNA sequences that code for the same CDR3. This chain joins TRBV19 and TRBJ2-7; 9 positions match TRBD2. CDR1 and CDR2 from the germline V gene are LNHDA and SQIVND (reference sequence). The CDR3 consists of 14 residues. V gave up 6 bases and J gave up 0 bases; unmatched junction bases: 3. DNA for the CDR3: TGTGCCAGTAGCAGTAGCGGGAGCTCCTACGAGCAGTACTTC. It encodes CASSSSGSSYEQYF.